One and the same sample provided the 17 T cell receptor beta chains below, sequenced in a study of T cell repertoires in cytomegalovirus infection. Which antigens these TCRs recognize remains unknown. TCRdb called the reads again in MiXCR, with one record for every CDR3 protein. The table records some 700,000 distinct CDR3 sequences, about 33% of them present only once. The sequenced sample was cultured PBMCs, obtained from culture after CMV antigen stimulation. These receptors all come from a human donor in good health (CMV status not recorded). Some clones in this sample may be carry-over from other donors' samples.

This clonotype was seen only a few times. V gene TRBV12-3 or TRBV12-4 combines with J gene TRBJ2-5; no definite D call. The CDR3 is 13 amino acids. The V end lost 5 bases, the J end lost 5 bases, and 12 bases lay between the germline ends. CDR3 sequence reads: CASSPRPGETQYF. The CDR3 DNA follows: TGTGCCAGCAGTCCGAGACCGGGCGAGACCCAGTACTTC.

Regarding this clonotype: Its ends do not fully match the called genes, so a read error is possible. The chain has TRBV7-9 and TRBJ1-4; 8 positions agree with TRBD1. CDR3 length equals 14 residues. Germline V gives CDR1 SEHNR, CDR2 FQNEAQ (reference sequence). In DNA, the CDR3 is TGTGCCAGCAGCTCCGGACAGGGTAATCAAAAACTGTTTTTT. It specifies CASSSGQGNQKLFF.

J is TRBJ2-3 and V is TRBV20-1; TRBD1 matches at 9 bases. The length of the CDR3 is 14 residues. Germline CDR1 and CDR2: DFQATT and SNEGSKA (reference sequence). The J segment lost 11 bases and the V segment lost 5 bases, leaving 14 bases of the junction unmatched. The CDR3 nucleotides are TGCAGTGCTTCGTCCCGGGACAGGGCCCTCGAGCAGTATTTT. Protein sequence: CSASSRDRALEQYF.

This rearrangement joins TRBV12-3 or TRBV12-4 to TRBJ1-3, with a possible D match to TRBD1 (5 bases). The CDR3 is 15 residues long. Trimming took 3 bases from V and 4 from J, leaving 13 bases between them. CDR3 DNA: TGTGCCAGCAGTTTTTTTAGGACAATCGGAAACACCATATATTTT. Amino acids: CASSFFRTIGNTIYF.

The CDR3 loop reads CSASSHMNTEAFF. The CDR3, as DNA: TGCAGTGCTAGTTCACACATGAACACTGAAGCTTTCTTT. The chain carries TRBV20-1 and TRBJ1-1; D uncertain. The V end lost 3 bases, the J end lost 0 bases, and 8 bases lay between the germline ends. The CDR3 is made up of 13 amino acids. Germline lookup yields CDR1 DFQATT and CDR2 SNEGSKA (reference sequence).

This clonotype was counted ten times or more. The rearrangement joins TRBV7-8 to TRBJ1-2, with TRBD1 as a possible D gene (6 bases). CDR3 size: 15 residues. V lost 5 bases, J lost 4 bases, and 17 bases lay in between. Germline loops: CDR1 SGHVS, CDR2 FQNEAQ. The CDR3 loop reads CASSPRTATTYGYTF. The DNA for the CDR3 is TGTGCCAGCAGCCCAAGGACAGCCACTACCTATGGCTACACCTTC.

The V gene is TRBV6-6, the J gene TRBJ1-1; D unresolved. This CDR3 spans 15 amino acids. Germline loops: CDR1 MNHNY, CDR2 SVGAGI (reference sequence). With 0 bases removed from V and 4 bases from J, the gap between germline ends came to 12 bases. The DNA of the CDR3 is TGTGCCAGCAGTTACTCGAGAAAGGCAACCACTGAAGCTTTCTTT. This translates into CASSYSRKATTEAFF.

Only a few counts were recorded for this clonotype. The chain combines TRBV12-3 or TRBV12-4 with TRBJ2-7; TRBD1 agrees at 10 bases. J was trimmed by 7 bases and V by 5 bases; bases with no gene match: 14. The CDR3 spans 16 residues. DNA of the CDR3: TGTGCCAGCAGTGCCCTGACAGGGGGCGCTGACGGGGAGCAGTACTTC. Its translation: CASSALTGGADGEQYF.

This clonotype was seen repeatedly, ten times or more. V and J are TRBV12-3 or TRBV12-4 and TRBJ2-7; 10 bases are a match to TRBD2. The CDR3 totals 15 residues. V trimming: 2 bases; J trimming: 3 bases; junction bases outside the gene matches: 4. The CDR3 spells CASSLSASGSYEQYF. DNA for the CDR3: TGTGCCAGCAGTTTATCCGCTAGCGGGAGCTACGAGCAGTACTTC.

V gene TRBV25-1 combines with J gene TRBJ1-4; no reliable D call. The V gene's germline CDR1 is MGHDK and CDR2 SYGVNS. This CDR3 has 14 residues. V shed 2 bases and J shed 10 bases, with 14 bases lying between them. The CDR3 nucleotides read TGTGCCAGCAGTGAAACCTTGGCAATAGGAAAACTGTTTTTT. Its translation is CASSETLAIGKLFF. The entire variable domain, with the rest obtained from reference TRBV25-1 and TRBJ1-4, is as follows: EADIYQTPRYLVIGTGKKITLECSQTMGHDKMYWYQQDPGMELHLIHYSYGVNSTEKGDLSSESTVSRIRTEHFPLTLESARPSHTSQYLCASSETLAIGKLFFGSGTQLSVL.

The chain joins TRBV20-1 to TRBJ1-1; TRBD1 agrees at 7 bases. Looked up from germline, CDR1 is DFQATT and CDR2 is SNEGSKA (reference sequence). The CDR3 runs to 14 residues. The ends lost 3 bases at V and 6 bases at J; junction bases unmatched: 10. The CDR3 sequence: CSASSLRGPPEAFF. The DNA for the CDR3 is TGCAGTGCTAGTTCTCTTAGGGGGCCTCCTGAAGCTTTCTTT.

The chain is built from TRBV7-2 and TRBJ2-7; 7 nucleotides align to TRBD1. This CDR3 has 15 amino acids. The germline CDR1 and CDR2 sequences are SGHTA and FQGNSA. Trimming at V came to 5 bases and at J to 2 bases, leaving 9 bases not matched to a gene. The CDR3 nucleotides read TGTGCCAGCAGCCTCGCCGGGACAGATCCCTACGAGCAGTACTTC. As protein: CASSLAGTDPYEQYF.

The chain joins TRBV6-6 to TRBJ1-1; no definite D call. The ends were cut back, 3 bases at V and 6 bases at J, with 17 bases in the middle. Germline CDR1 and CDR2: MNHNY and SVGAGI (reference sequence). The CDR3 runs to 15 residues. The CDR3 reads CASSYGLLGRSEAFF. The CDR3 DNA is TGTGCCAGCAGTTATGGGTTATTGGGGAGATCTGAAGCTTTCTTT.

The J gene is TRBJ2-1, the V gene TRBV2, with 8 bases matching TRBD1. J lost 4 bases, V lost 5 bases, and 4 bases had no gene match. CDR1 is SNHLY and CDR2 is FYNNEI in the germline V gene. The CDR3 totals 14 residues. Here the CDR3 reads CASSSRDRYNEQFF. CDR3 sequence (DNA): TGTGCCAGCAGTAGCCGGGACAGGTACAATGAGCAGTTCTTC.

The chain recombines TRBV7-9 with TRBJ2-7; D gene ambiguous. The CDR3 contains 14 residues. The ends were cut back, 3 bases at V and 5 bases at J, with 14 bases in the middle. Germline V gene lookup returns CDR1 SEHNR and CDR2 FQNEAQ (reference sequence). The CDR3 sequence: CASSFTKLVHEQYF. DNA for the CDR3: TGTGCCAGCAGCTTTACTAAACTTGTCCACGAGCAGTACTTC.

The chain joins TRBV10-3 to TRBJ2-3; 14 bases align to TRBD2. This CDR3 has 20 residues. CDR1 is ENHRY, CDR2 SYGVKD, per germline. V trimming: 10 bases; J trimming: 6 bases; junction bases outside the gene matches: 24. CDR3 residues: CASISGTSGGRARKADTQYF. The CDR3 nucleotides are TGTGCCAGCATTTCCGGGACTAGCGGGGGCCGAGCCCGAAAGGCGGATACGCAGTATTTT.

The chain carries TRBV20-1 and TRBJ1-4; 7 nucleotides align to TRBD1. Germline loops: CDR1 DFQATT, CDR2 SNEGSKA (reference sequence). The J segment lost 8 bases and the V segment lost 3 bases, leaving 18 bases of the junction unmatched. The CDR3 runs 17 residues. In nucleotides, the CDR3 is TGCAGTGCTAGCGGAAAACAACGGGGACAGCCGAAGGAAAAACTGTTTTTT. Translated: CSASGKQRGQPKEKLFF.